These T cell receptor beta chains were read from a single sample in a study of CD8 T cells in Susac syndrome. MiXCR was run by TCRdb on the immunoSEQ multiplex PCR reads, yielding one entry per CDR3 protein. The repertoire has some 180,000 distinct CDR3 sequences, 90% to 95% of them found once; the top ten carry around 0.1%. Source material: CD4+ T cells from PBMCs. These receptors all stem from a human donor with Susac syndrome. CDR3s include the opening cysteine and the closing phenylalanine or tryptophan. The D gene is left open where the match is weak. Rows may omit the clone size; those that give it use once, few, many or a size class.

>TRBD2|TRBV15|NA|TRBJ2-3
CATSRDSPGGPSADTQYF
TGTGCCACCAGCAGAGATTCCCCGGGAGGGCCCTCCGCAGATACGCAGTATTTT
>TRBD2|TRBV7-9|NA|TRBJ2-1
CASSPRVAGDYEQFF
TGTGCCAGCAGCCCTCGAGTAGCGGGGGACTATGAGCAGTTCTTC
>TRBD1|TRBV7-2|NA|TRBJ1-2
CASSLARGTGDGYTF
TGTGCCAGCAGCTTAGCGCGCGGGACAGGGGATGGCTACACCTTC
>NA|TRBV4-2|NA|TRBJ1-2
CASSQAVNYGYTF
TGTGCCAGCAGCCAAGCAGTGAACTATGGCTACACCTTC
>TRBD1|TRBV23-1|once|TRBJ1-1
CASSQSGGTDNTEAFF
TGCGCCAGCAGTCAATCTGGGGGGACAGACAACACTGAAGCTTTCTTT
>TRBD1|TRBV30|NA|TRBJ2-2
CALQGQYTGELFF
TGTGCCTTACAGGGGCAGTACACCGGGGAGCTGTTTTTT
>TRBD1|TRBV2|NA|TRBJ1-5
CASISTGGGQPQHF
TGTGCCAGCATAAGTACAGGGGGCGGACAGCCCCAGCATTTT
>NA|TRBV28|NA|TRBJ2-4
CASSPRIANIQYF
TGTGCCAGCAGCCCGCGGATCGCAAACATTCAGTACTTC
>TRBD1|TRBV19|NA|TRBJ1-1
CASWDRGSLTEAFF
TGTGCCAGTTGGGACAGGGGAAGTCTAACTGAAGCTTTCTTT
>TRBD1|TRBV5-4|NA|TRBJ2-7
CASGPGTGSYEQYF
TGTGCCAGCGGCCCTGGGACAGGGTCCTACGAGCAGTACTTC
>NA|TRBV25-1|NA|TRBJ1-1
CASSEGGGMAFF
TGTGCCAGCAGTGAAGGCGGGGGCATGGCTTTCTTT
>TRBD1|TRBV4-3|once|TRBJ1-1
CASSQDRDRVAFF
TGCGCCAGCAGCCAAGACCGGGACAGGGTGGCTTTCTTT
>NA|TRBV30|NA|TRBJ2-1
CAWSPPRTANEQFF
TGTGCCTGGAGTCCCCCCCGGACGGCCAATGAGCAGTTCTTC
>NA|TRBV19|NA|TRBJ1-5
CASSPGHGGNQPQHF
TGTGCCAGTAGTCCCGGCCATGGGGGCAATCAGCCCCAGCATTTT
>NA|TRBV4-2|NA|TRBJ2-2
CASSQELPANTGELFF
TGTGCCAGCAGCCAAGAACTGCCCGCGAACACCGGGGAGCTGTTTTTT
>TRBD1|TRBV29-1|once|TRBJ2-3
CSVEGNRGSTDTQYF
TGCAGCGTTGAAGGCAACAGGGGTAGCACAGATACGCAGTATTTT
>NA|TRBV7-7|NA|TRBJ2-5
CASSPHPGPEDQETQYF
TGTGCCAGCAGCCCGCACCCGGGACCGGAAGACCAAGAGACCCAGTACTTC
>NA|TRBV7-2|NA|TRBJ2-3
CASSFKAGGTDTQYF
TGTGCCAGCAGCTTTAAAGCTGGGGGCACAGATACGCAGTATTTT
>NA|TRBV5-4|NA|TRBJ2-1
CASSLEWQGNEQFF
TGTGCCAGCAGCTTGGAGTGGCAGGGCAATGAGCAGTTCTTC
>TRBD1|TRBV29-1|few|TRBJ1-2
CSVRDRGNYGYTF
TGCAGCGTTCGGGACAGGGGTAACTATGGCTACACCTTC
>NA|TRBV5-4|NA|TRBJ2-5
CASSLVGEAQYF
TGTGCCAGCAGCTTGGTAGGGGAGGCCCAGTACTTC
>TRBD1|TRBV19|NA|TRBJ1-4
CATTRTGSEKLFF
TGTGCCACCACTAGGACAGGGAGCGAAAAACTGTTTTTT
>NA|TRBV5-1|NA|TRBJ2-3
CASSSSPGLLSSTDTQYF
TGCGCCAGCAGCTCTTCCCCGGGACTCCTGTCTAGCACAGATACGCAGTATTTT
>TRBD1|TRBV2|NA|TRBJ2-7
CASSSGQGSDEQYF
TGTGCCAGCAGTTCGGGACAGGGGAGCGACGAGCAGTACTTC
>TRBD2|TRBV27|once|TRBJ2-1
CASTPGLFGDEQFF
TGTGCCAGCACCCCGGGACTATTTGGCGATGAGCAGTTCTTC
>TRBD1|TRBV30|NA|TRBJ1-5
CAWSATGRFNQPQHF
TGTGCCTGGAGTGCGACAGGGAGATTCAATCAGCCCCAGCATTTT
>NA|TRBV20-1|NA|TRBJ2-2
CSARDTGANTGELFF
TGCAGTGCTAGAGATACGGGGGCAAACACCGGGGAGCTGTTTTTT
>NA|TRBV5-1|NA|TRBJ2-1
CASRPGRSDNEQFF
TGCGCCAGCAGGCCAGGACGGAGTGACAATGAGCAGTTCTTC
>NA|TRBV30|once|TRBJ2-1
CAWSAGGTYNEQFF
TGTGCCTGGAGTGCGGGGGGCACCTACAATGAGCAGTTCTTC
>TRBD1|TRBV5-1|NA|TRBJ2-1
CASSLGDRFVNEQFF
TGCGCCAGCAGCTTGGGGGACAGGTTCGTGAATGAGCAGTTCTTC
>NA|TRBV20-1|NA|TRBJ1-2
CSARDAGDYGYTF
TGCAGTGCTAGAGATGCAGGCGACTATGGCTACACCTTC
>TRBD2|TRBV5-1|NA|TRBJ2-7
CASSPGISGGSEQYF
TGCGCCAGCAGCCCCGGGATTAGCGGGGGCTCCGAGCAGTACTTC
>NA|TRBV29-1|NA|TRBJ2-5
CSVGSWGETQYF
TGCAGCGTCGGTTCATGGGGAGAGACCCAGTACTTC
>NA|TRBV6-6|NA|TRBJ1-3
CASDRTGGGNTIYF
TGTGCCAGCGATAGAACGGGAGGAGGAAACACCATATATTTT
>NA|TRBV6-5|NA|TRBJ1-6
CASSPTRGSPLHF
TGTGCCAGCAGTCCCACCAGGGGTTCACCCCTCCACTTT
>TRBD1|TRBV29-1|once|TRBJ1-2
CSVALRLSGTAGYTF
TGCAGCGTTGCCCTTCGACTCTCAGGGACAGCTGGCTACACCTTC
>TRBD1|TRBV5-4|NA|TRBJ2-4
CASSSTGNRAKNIQYF
TGTGCCAGCAGCTCGACAGGGAATCGGGCCAAAAACATTCAGTACTTC
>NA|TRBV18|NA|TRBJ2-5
CASSPGTQSRETQYF
TGTGCCAGCTCACCGGGGACCCAATCACGAGAGACCCAGTACTTC
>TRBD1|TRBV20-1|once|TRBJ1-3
CSAGGGGPGNTIYF
TGCAGTGCAGGAGGAGGGGGCCCTGGAAACACCATATATTTT
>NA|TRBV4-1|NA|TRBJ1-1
CASSQPKQGNTEAFF
TGCGCCAGCAGCCAACCTAAGCAGGGTAACACTGAAGCTTTCTTT
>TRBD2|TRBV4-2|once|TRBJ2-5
CASSQEPLAGMGETQYF
TGTGCCAGCAGCCAAGAGCCCCTAGCGGGAATGGGAGAGACCCAGTACTTC
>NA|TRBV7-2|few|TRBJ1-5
CASSNSNQPQHF
TGTGCCAGCAGCAATAGCAATCAGCCCCAGCATTTT
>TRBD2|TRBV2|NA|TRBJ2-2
CASSERPSGSTGELFF
TGTGCCAGCAGTGAACGTCCTAGCGGGAGTACCGGGGAGCTGTTTTTT
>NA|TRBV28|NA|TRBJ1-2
CASKPHSFYGYTF
TGTGCCAGCAAGCCGCACAGCTTTTATGGCTACACCTTC
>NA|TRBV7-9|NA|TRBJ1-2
CASSRIGPGTFYGYTF
TGTGCCAGCAGCCGTATCGGGCCGGGGACCTTCTATGGCTACACCTTC
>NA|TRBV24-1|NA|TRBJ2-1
CATSDYGTGNEQFF
TGTGCCACCAGTGATTACGGGACGGGTAATGAGCAGTTCTTC
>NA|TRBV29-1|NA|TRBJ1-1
CSVVVQGNTEAFF
TGCAGCGTTGTGGTACAGGGGAACACTGAAGCTTTCTTT
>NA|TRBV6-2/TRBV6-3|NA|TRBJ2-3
CASSDGSTDTQYF
TGTGCCAGCAGCGACGGTTCCACAGATACGCAGTATTTT
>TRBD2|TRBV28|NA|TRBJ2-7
CASSPGLAGPNEQYF
TGTGCCAGCAGTCCCGGACTAGCGGGACCGAACGAGCAGTACTTC
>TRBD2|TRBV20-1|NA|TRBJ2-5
CSASLPPGLVGETQYF
TGCAGTGCTTCGCTCCCCCCAGGACTAGTCGGCGAGACCCAGTACTTC
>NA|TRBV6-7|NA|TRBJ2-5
CASSYRVEGETQYF
TGTGCCAGCAGTTACCGGGTCGAGGGGGAGACCCAGTACTTC
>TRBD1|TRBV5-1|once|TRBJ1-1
CASTLEGANTEAFF
TGCGCCAGCACCCTGGAGGGGGCGAACACTGAAGCTTTCTTT
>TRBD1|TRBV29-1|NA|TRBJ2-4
CSVELGQGVENIQYF
TGCAGCGTTGAACTAGGACAGGGGGTTGAAAACATTCAGTACTTC
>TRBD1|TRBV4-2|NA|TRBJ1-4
CASSQLGTANEKLFF
TGTGCCAGCAGCCAGCTCGGGACAGCTAATGAAAAACTGTTTTTT
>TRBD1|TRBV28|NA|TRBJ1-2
CASSGQAPYGYTF
TGTGCCAGCAGTGGACAGGCCCCATATGGCTACACCTTC
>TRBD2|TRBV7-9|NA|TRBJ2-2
CASSLGTTNTGELFF
TGTGCCAGCAGCTTGGGGACTACGAACACCGGGGAGCTGTTTTTT
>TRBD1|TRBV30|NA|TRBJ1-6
CAWDTGGVDNSPLHF
TGTGCCTGGGATACAGGGGGCGTAGATAATTCACCCCTCCACTTT